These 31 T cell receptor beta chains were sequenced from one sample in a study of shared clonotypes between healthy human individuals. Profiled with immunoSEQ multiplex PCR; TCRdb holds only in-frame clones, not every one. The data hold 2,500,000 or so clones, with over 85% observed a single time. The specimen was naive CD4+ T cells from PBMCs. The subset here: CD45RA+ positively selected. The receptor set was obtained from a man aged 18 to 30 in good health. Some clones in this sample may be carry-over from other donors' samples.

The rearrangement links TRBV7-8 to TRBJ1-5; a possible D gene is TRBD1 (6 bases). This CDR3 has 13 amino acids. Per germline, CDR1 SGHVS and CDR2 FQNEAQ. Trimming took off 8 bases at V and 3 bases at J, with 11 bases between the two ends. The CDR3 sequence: CASGTSYNQPQHF. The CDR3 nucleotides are TGTGCCAGCGGGACAAGCTACAATCAGCCCCAGCATTTT.

The CDR3 is CATSRTGAKNIQYF. As DNA, the CDR3 is TGTGCCACCAGTCGGACAGGAGCCAAAAACATTCAGTACTTC. This rearrangement joins TRBV15 to TRBJ2-4; TRBD1 matches 7 bases. The CDR3 runs 14 residues. J lost 0 bases, V lost 6 bases, and 2 bases had no gene match. Germline V lookup: CDR1 LNHNV, CDR2 YYDKDF (reference sequence). Supplemented by reference TRBV15 and TRBJ2-4, the full variable domain reads DAMVIQNPRYQVTQFGKPVTLSCSQTLNHNVMYWYQQKSSQAPKLLFHYYDKDFNNEADTPDNFQSRRPNTSFCFLDIRSPGLGDTAMYLCATSRTGAKNIQYFGAGTRLSVL.

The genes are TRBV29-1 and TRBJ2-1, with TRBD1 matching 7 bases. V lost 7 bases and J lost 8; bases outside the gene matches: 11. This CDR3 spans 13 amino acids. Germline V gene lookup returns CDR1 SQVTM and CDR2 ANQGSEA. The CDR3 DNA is TGCAGCGCCCGGGACAGCCCGCCGGATGAGCAGTTCTTC. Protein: CSARDSPPDEQFF.

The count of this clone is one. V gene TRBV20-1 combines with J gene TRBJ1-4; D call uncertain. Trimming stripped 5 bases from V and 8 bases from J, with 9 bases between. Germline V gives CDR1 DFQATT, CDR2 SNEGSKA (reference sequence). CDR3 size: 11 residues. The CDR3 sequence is CSALLDEKLFF. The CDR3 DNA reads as TGCAGTGCTCTCTTAGACGAAAAACTGTTTTTT.

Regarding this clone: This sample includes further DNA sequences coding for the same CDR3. In nucleotides, the CDR3 is TGTGCCAGCAGCTTACAAGGGAATGAGCAGTTCTTC. Its translation is CASSLQGNEQFF. The V and J genes are TRBV7-3 and TRBJ2-1; D is unclear. Germline CDR1 and CDR2: SGHTA and FQGTGA. The CDR3 runs to 12 residues. The germline V and J ends were trimmed by 2 bases and 7 bases, with 6 bases remaining between them.

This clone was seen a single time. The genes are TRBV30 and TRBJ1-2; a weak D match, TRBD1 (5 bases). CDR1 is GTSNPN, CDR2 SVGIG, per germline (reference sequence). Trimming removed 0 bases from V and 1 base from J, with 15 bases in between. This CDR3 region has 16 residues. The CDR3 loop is CAWSVGPTDINYGYTF. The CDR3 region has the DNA TGTGCCTGGAGTGTCGGCCCCACGGACATTAACTATGGCTACACCTTC.

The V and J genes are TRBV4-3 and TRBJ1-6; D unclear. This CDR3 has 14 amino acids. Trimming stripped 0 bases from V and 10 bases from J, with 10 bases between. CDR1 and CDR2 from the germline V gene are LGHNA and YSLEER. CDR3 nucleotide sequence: TGCGCCAGCAGCCAAGAGAGGTTTCGGTCACCCCTCCACTTT. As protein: CASSQERFRSPLHF.

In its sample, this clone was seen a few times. CDR3 sequence reads: CASSLELAGGHEQYF. As DNA, the CDR3 is TGCGCCAGCAGCTTGGAACTAGCGGGAGGCCACGAGCAGTACTTC. The chain links TRBV5-1 to TRBJ2-7; 12 nucleotides align to TRBD2. CDR3 length equals 15 residues. The J segment lost 5 bases and the V segment lost 0 bases, leaving 3 bases of the junction unmatched. Germline V gives CDR1 SGHRS, CDR2 YFSETQ.

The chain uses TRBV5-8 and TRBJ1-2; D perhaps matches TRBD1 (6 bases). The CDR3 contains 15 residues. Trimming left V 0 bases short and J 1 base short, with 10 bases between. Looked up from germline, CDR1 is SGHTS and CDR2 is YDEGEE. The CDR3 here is CASSLVGTRNYGYTF. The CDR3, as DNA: TGTGCCAGCAGCTTGGTTGGGACACGTAACTATGGCTACACCTTC.

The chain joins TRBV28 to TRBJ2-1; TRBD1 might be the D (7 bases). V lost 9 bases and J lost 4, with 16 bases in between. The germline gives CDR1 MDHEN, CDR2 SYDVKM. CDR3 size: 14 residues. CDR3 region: CASLNGGQYNEQFF. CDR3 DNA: TGTGCCAGTCTAAACGGGGGACAGTACAATGAGCAGTTCTTC.

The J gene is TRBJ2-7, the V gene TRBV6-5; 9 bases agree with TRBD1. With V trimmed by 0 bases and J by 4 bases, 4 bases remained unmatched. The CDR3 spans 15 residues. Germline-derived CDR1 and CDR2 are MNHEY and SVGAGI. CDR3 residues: CASSYSGTGMYEQYF. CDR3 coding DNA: TGTGCCAGCAGTTACTCCGGGACAGGGATGTACGAGCAGTACTTC.

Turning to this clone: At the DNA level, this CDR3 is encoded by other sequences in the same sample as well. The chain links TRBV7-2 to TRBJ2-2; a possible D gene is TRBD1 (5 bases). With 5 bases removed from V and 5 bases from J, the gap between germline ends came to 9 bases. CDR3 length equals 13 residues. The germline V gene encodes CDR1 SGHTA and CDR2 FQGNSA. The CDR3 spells CASSLRQTGELFF. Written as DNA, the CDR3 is TGTGCCAGCAGCCTACGACAGACCGGGGAGCTGTTTTTT.

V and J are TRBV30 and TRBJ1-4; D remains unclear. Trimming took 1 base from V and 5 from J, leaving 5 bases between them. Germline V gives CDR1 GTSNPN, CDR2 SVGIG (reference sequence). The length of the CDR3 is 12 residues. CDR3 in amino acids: CAWSDQNEKLFF. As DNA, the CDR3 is TGTGCCTGGAGTGACCAAAATGAAAAACTGTTTTTT. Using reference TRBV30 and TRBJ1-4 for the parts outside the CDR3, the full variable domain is SQTIHQWPATLVQPVGSPLSLECTVEGTSNPNLYWYRQAAGRGLQLLFYSVGIGQISSEVPQNLSASRPQDRQFILSSKKLLLSDSGFYLCAWSDQNEKLFFGSGTQLSVL.

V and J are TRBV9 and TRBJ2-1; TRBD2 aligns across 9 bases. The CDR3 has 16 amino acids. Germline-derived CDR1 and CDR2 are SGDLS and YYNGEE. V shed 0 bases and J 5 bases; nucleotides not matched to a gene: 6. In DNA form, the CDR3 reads TGTGCCAGCAGCGTAGTCCCAGCGGGAGGAAACAATGAGCAGTTCTTC. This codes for CASSVVPAGGNNEQFF.

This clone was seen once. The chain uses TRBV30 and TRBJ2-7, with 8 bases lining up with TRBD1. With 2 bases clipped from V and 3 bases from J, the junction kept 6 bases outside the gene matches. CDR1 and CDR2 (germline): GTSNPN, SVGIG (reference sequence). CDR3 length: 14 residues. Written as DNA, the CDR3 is TGTGCCTGGAGTAGGCAGGGGGCATTCTACGAGCAGTACTTC. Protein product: CAWSRQGAFYEQYF.

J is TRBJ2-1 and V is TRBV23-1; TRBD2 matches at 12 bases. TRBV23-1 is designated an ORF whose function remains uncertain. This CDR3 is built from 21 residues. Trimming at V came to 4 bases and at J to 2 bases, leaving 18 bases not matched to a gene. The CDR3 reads CASSPGGIGGLAGPPYNEQFF. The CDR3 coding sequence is TGCGCCAGCAGTCCGGGCGGAATCGGGGGACTAGCGGGTCCCCCCTACAATGAGCAGTTCTTC.

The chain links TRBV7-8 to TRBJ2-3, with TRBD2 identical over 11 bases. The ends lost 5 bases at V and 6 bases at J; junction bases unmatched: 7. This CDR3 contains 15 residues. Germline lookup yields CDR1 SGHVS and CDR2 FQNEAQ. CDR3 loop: CASSRLAGLLDTQYF. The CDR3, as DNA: TGTGCCAGCAGCAGACTAGCGGGGTTATTGGATACGCAGTATTTT.

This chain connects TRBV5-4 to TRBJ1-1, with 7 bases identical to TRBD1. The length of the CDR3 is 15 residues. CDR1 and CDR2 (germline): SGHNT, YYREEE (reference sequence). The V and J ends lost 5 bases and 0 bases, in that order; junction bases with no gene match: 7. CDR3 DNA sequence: TGTGCCAGCAGGATCAACAGGGGCCTGAACACTGAAGCTTTCTTT. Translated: CASRINRGLNTEAFF.

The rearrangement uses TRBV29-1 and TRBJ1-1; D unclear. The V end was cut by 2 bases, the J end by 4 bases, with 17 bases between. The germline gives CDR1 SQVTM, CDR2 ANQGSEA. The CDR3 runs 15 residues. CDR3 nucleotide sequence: TGCAGCGTTGAATTTACCGGGCTCCAAGCCACTGAAGCTTTCTTT. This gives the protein CSVEFTGLQATEAFF.

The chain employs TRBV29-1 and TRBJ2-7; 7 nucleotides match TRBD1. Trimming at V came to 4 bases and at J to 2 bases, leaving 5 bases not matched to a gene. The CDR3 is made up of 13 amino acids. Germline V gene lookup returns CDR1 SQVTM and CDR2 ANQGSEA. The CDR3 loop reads CSVGTTGAYEQYF. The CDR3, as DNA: TGCAGCGTTGGGACCACAGGGGCCTACGAGCAGTACTTC.

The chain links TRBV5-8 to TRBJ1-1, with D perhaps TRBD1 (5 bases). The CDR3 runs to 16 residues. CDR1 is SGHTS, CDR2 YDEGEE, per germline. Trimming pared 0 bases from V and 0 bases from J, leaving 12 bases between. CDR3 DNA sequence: TGTGCCAGCAGCTTGGAGGCAGGGCGAATGAACACTGAAGCTTTCTTT. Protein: CASSLEAGRMNTEAFF.

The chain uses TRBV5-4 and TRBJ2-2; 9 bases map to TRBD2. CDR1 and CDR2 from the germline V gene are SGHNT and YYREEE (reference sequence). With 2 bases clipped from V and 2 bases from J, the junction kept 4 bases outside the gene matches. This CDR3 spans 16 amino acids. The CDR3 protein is CASSFSTSGNTGELFF. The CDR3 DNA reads TGTGCCAGCAGCTTTTCGACTAGCGGAAACACCGGGGAGCTGTTTTTT.

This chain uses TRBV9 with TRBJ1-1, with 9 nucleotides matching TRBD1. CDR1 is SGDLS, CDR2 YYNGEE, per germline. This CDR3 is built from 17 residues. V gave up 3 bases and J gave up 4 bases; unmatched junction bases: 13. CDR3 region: CASSGPGQGWGGTEAFF. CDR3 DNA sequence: TGTGCCAGCAGCGGCCCGGGACAGGGTTGGGGGGGCACTGAAGCTTTCTTT.

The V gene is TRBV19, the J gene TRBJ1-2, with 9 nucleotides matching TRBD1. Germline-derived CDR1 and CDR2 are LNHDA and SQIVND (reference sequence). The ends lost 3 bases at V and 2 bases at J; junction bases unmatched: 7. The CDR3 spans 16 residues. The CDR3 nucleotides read TGTGCCAGTAGTATCTCTGGGACAGGGAGGAACTATGGCTACACCTTC. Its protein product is CASSISGTGRNYGYTF.

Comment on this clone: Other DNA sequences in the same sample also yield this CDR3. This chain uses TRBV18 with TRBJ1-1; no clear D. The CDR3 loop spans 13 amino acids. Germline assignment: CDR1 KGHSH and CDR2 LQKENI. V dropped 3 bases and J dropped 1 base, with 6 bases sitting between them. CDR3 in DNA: TGTGCCAGCTCACCTTTAGGGAACACTGAAGCTTTCTTT. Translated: CASSPLGNTEAFF. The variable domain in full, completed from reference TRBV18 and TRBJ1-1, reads NAGVMQNPRHLVRRRGQEARLRCSPMKGHSHVYWYRQLPEEGLKFMVYLQKENIIDESGMPKERFSAEFPKEGPSILRIQQVVRGDSAAYFCASSPLGNTEAFFGQGTRLTVV.

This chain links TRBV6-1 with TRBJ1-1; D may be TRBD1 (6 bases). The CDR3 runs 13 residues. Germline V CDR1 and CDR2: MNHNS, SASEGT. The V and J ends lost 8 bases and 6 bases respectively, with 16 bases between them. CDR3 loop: CASGEGGIPEAFF. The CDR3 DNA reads TGTGCCAGCGGGGAGGGGGGCATTCCTGAAGCTTTCTTT.

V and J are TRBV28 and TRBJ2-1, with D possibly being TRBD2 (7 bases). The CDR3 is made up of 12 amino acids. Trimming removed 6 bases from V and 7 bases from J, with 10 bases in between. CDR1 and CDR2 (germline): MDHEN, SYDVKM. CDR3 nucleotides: TGTGCCAGCAGGGGGGGGCTGAATGAGCAGTTCTTC. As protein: CASRGGLNEQFF.

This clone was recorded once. The CDR3 loop is CAISWDRGQTYEQYF. As DNA, the CDR3 is TGTGCCATCAGCTGGGACAGGGGGCAAACCTACGAGCAGTACTTC. The chain has TRBV10-3 and TRBJ2-7; the match to TRBD1 covers 12 bases. Germline CDR1 is ENHRY and CDR2 is SYGVKD. The CDR3 runs to 15 residues. Trimming cost V 6 bases and J 2 bases; bases outside gene matches: 5.

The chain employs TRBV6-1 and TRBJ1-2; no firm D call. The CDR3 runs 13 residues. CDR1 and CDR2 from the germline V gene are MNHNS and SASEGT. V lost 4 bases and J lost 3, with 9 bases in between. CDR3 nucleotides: TGTGCCAGCAGTGTAGGGCAGGACTATGGCTACACCTTC. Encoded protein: CASSVGQDYGYTF.

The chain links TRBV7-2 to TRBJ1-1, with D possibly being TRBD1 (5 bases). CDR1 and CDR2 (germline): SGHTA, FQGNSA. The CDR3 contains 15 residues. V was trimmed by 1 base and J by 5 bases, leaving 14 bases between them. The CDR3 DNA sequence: TGTGCCAGCAGCTTAGAGGGGCCTCGGGGGACTGAAGCTTTCTTT. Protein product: CASSLEGPRGTEAFF.

The CDR3 sequence is CASSATQGTDTQYF. The CDR3 nucleotides are TGCGCCAGCAGCGCAACACAGGGGACAGATACGCAGTATTTT. The chain has TRBV5-1 and TRBJ2-3; TRBD1 aligns across 7 bases. From germline, CDR1 is SGHRS and CDR2 YFSETQ. V lost 4 bases and J lost 3; bases outside the gene matches: 5. This CDR3 has 14 residues.